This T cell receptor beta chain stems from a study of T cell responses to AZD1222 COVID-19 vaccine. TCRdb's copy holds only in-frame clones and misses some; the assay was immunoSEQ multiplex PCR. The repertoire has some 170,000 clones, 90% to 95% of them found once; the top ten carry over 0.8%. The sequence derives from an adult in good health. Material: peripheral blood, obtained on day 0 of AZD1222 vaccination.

The chain's CDR3 is CASSLVYRLVPDTQYF. For the CDR3, the DNA is TGTGCCAGCAGCTTAGTATACAGGCTGGTCCCAGATACGCAGTATTTT. The rearrangement links TRBV11-2 to TRBJ2-3; D perhaps matches TRBD1 (5 bases). In germline, CDR1 is SGHAT, CDR2 FQNNGV. Trimming stripped 1 base from V and 4 bases from J, with 15 bases between. The CDR3 contains 16 residues.